The rows below give T cell receptor beta chains drawn from one sample of a study of cytomegalovirus exposure and HLA in healthy donors. The assay was immunoSEQ multiplex PCR, and TCRdb's table has in-frame clones only and misses some. The sample consists of almost 75,000 clones, around 81% of them appearing once. The sequencing sample was made of PBMCs. The receptors derive from a man aged 30 to 39 in good health and CMV-seronegative. Both conserved end residues are part of each CDR3. A D gene is named only where the DNA matches it firmly. The listing skips clone size in some rows; elsewhere it reads once, few, many or a size class.

>TRBV5-1|-|TRBD1|TRBJ2-5
CASSLDGTGGETQYF
TGCGCCAGCAGCTTGGACGGGACAGGGGGAGAGACCCAGTACTTC
>TRBV7-8|medium-sized|TRBD1|TRBJ1-3
CASSPRQGGTIYF
TGTGCCAGCAGCCCCAGACAGGGGGGCACCATATATTTT
>TRBV11-3|-|TRBD2|TRBJ2-1
CASSLEGGKGEQFF
TGTGCCAGCAGCTTAGAGGGAGGGAAGGGTGAGCAGTTCTTC
>TRBV28|-|-|TRBJ1-1
CASRPGGVAEAFF
TGTGCCAGCAGGCCGGGGGGGGTGGCTGAAGCTTTCTTT
>TRBV9|-|TRBD1|TRBJ1-6
CASSALGTGAISPLHF
TGTGCCAGCAGCGCCCTAGGGACAGGGGCGATTTCACCCCTCCACTTT
>TRBV5-1|-|TRBD2|TRBJ2-1
CASSLQNSPAGGEQFF
TGCGCCAGCAGCTTGCAAAATAGCCCGGCGGGGGGTGAGCAGTTCTTC
>TRBV14|-|TRBD1|TRBJ1-1
CASSQTGGTEAFF
TGTGCCAGCAGCCAGACAGGGGGGACTGAAGCTTTCTTT
>TRBV29-1|-|TRBD1|TRBJ1-2
CSVSDRFYGYTF
TGCAGCGTTTCGGACAGGTTCTATGGCTACACCTTC
>TRBV5-1|few|-|TRBJ1-6
CASSLSGISPLHF
TGCGCCAGCAGCTTGTCCGGGATATCACCCCTCCACTTT
>TRBV7-2|-|-|TRBJ2-7
CASSFDRGEHYEQYF
TGTGCCAGCAGCTTTGATCGCGGGGAGCACTACGAGCAGTACTTC
>TRBV6-6|once|TRBD1|TRBJ2-2
CASRDRGLTGELFF
TGTGCCTCCCGGGACAGGGGGCTCACCGGGGAGCTGTTTTTT
>TRBV2|-|TRBD1|TRBJ1-4
CASLQDRVYEKLFF
TGTGCCAGCCTACAGGACAGGGTCTATGAAAAACTGTTTTTT
>TRBV7-9|once|TRBD2|TRBJ2-7
CASSRVGGMVSYEQYF
TGTGCCAGCAGTCGGGTGGGGGGGATGGTCTCCTACGAGCAGTACTTC
>TRBV11-2|-|-|TRBJ2-7
CASSLGDQGWSYEQYF
TGTGCCAGCAGCTTAGGTGACCAGGGGTGGAGCTACGAGCAGTACTTC
>TRBV29-1|few|TRBD1|TRBJ1-2
CSSQGGAEGYTF
TGCAGTTCACAGGGGGGGGCCGAGGGCTACACCTTC
>TRBV11-1|-|-|TRBJ1-5
CASSLEGGQPQHF
TGTGCCAGCAGCTTAGAAGGGGGTCAGCCCCAGCATTTT
>TRBV14|many|-|TRBJ1-2
CASSQGAPYGYTF
TGTGCCAGCAGCCAAGGGGCACCCTATGGCTACACCTTC
>TRBV7-2|-|TRBD1|TRBJ1-2
CASSRDRPRQNYGYTF
TGTGCCAGCAGCCGGGACAGACCCCGACAGAACTATGGCTACACCTTC
>TRBV4-3|-|TRBD2|TRBJ2-2
CASSQGLRGLAITGELFF
TGCGCCAGCAGCCAAGGATTGAGAGGACTAGCTATCACCGGGGAGCTGTTTTTT
>TRBV19|-|-|TRBJ1-1
CASSSFTGTEAFF
TGTGCCAGTAGTTCGTTTACAGGGACGGAAGCTTTCTTT
>TRBV27|-|-|TRBJ1-6
CASSLFGYSPLHF
TGTGCCAGCAGTTTGTTCGGGTATTCACCCCTCCACTTT
>TRBV10-3|-|-|TRBJ1-2
CAISESTVSNYGYTF
TGTGCCATCAGTGAGTCGACAGTATCTAACTATGGCTACACCTTC
>TRBV19|-|-|TRBJ2-2
CATLERYTGELFF
TGTGCCACACTGGAGAGGTACACCGGGGAGCTGTTTTTT
>TRBV29-1|once|TRBD2|TRBJ2-5
CSAPGLAGLETQYF
TGCAGCGCACCGGGACTAGCGGGTTTGGAGACCCAGTACTTC
>TRBV7-9|-|-|TRBJ2-2
CASPSGPRVNTGELFF
TGTGCCAGCCCCTCCGGTCCCAGGGTCAACACCGGGGAGCTGTTTTTT
>TRBV5-8|-|-|TRBJ2-1
CAGAEQGAYNEQFF
TGTGCCGGAGCTGAACAGGGCGCTTACAATGAGCAGTTCTTC
>TRBV28|-|-|TRBJ1-1
CASKPTGFQHFF
TGTGCCAGCAAACCGACAGGATTTCAGCATTTCTTT
>TRBV5-1|-|-|TRBJ1-2
CASSLEGANGYTF
TGCGCCAGCAGCTTGGAAGGGGCGAATGGCTACACCTTC
>TRBV11-3|-|TRBD2|TRBJ2-3
CASSVGGRAGDGDTQYF
TGTGCCAGCAGCGTGGGAGGGCGAGCGGGAGATGGAGATACGCAGTATTTT
>TRBV2|-|-|TRBJ1-4
CASSFRLTNEKLFF
TGTGCCAGCAGTTTCAGGTTGACTAATGAAAAACTGTTTTTT
>TRBV4-1|-|-|TRBJ1-3
CASSPSSGYGNTIYF
TGCGCCAGCAGCCCAAGTTCAGGGTACGGAAACACCATATATTTT
>TRBV19|-|TRBD1|TRBJ1-5
CASAGTGYYQPQHF
TGTGCCAGTGCGGGGACAGGGTATTATCAGCCCCAGCATTTT
>TRBV7-9|once|-|TRBJ2-1
CASSPIVNEQFF
TGTGCCAGCAGCCCCATAGTCAATGAGCAGTTCTTC
>TRBV6-6|-|-|TRBJ2-1
CASSYTDPQYNEQFF
TGTGCCAGCAGTTATACAGACCCCCAGTACAATGAGCAGTTCTTC
>TRBV6-5|-|-|TRBJ2-7
CASSKWGLLTYEQYF
TGTGCCAGCAGCAAATGGGGACTGCTGACGTACGAGCAGTACTTC
>TRBV6-5|-|-|TRBJ1-1
CASSYNIPNTEAFF
TGTGCCAGCAGTTACAACATCCCGAACACTGAAGCTTTCTTT
>TRBV6-1|few|TRBD1|TRBJ1-1
CASIPSSGTGRIF
TGTGCCAGCATTCCCTCTTCCGGGACAGGCCGGATCTTT
>TRBV5-6|-|-|TRBJ1-3
CASSYWGAGNTIYF
TGTGCCAGCAGCTATTGGGGAGCTGGAAACACCATATATTTT
>TRBV4-1|-|-|TRBJ1-3
CASSSTGYRNTIYF
TGCGCCAGCAGCAGTACAGGGTATCGAAACACCATATATTTT
>TRBV6-5|-|-|TRBJ2-1
CAVHGGSSYNEQFF
TGTGCCGTCCATGGGGGGAGTTCCTACAATGAGCAGTTCTTC
>TRBV7-9|once|-|TRBJ2-5
CASRRGETQYF
TGTGCCAGCAGAAGGGGAGAGACCCAGTACTTC
>TRBV27|-|-|TRBJ2-7
CASSPRWGHEQYF
TGTGCCAGCAGCCCCAGGTGGGGGCACGAGCAGTACTTC
>TRBV6-1|once|TRBD1|TRBJ1-2
CASSSGQGIDYTF
TGTGCCAGCAGTTCTGGACAGGGGATTGACTACACCTTC
>TRBV6-5|-|-|TRBJ2-3
CASRTQTNADTQYF
TGTGCCAGCAGGACACAGACTAATGCAGATACGCAGTATTTT
>TRBV4-1|-|TRBD1|TRBJ2-2
CASNSRWLGTGANTGELFF
TGCGCCAGCAACTCAAGATGGCTTGGGACAGGCGCGAACACCGGGGAGCTGTTTTTT
>TRBV7-9|-|TRBD2|TRBJ2-1
CASSLQLAGGVEQFF
TGTGCCAGCAGCCTGCAACTAGCGGGAGGGGTGGAGCAGTTCTTC
>TRBV7-6|-|-|TRBJ2-1
CASSLAVDSYNEQFF
TGTGCCAGCAGCTTAGCGGTAGATTCCTACAATGAGCAGTTCTTC
>TRBV4-1|-|TRBD1|TRBJ1-2
CASSQDHDRGAGMNYGYTF
TGCGCCAGCAGCCAGGACCATGACAGGGGAGCCGGCATGAACTATGGCTACACCTTC
>TRBV19|-|TRBD1|TRBJ2-1
CASSKLGQGRHEQFF
TGTGCCAGTAGTAAATTGGGACAGGGGAGGCATGAGCAGTTCTTC
>TRBV7-9|-|-|TRBJ2-1
CASSLASGSSYNEQFF
TGTGCCAGCAGCTTAGCTAGCGGAAGCTCCTACAATGAGCAGTTCTTC